This TCR beta chain is from a study of cytomegalovirus exposure and HLA in healthy donors. PCR was performed using 60 Vbeta and 13 Jbeta primers. Generated by immunoSEQ multiplex PCR, the TCRdb table keeps only in-frame clones and is missing some. The sample lists 100,000 or so clones; about 75% were seen once. CDR1 is LNHNV, CDR2 YYDKDF, per germline (reference sequence). This CDR3 region has 15 residues. Trimming removed 1 base from V and 9 bases from J; junction bases left unmatched: 8. The specimen was PBMCs. The chain employs TRBV15 and TRBJ2-1; 8 bases are a match to TRBD2. The origin of this receptor is a middle-aged man in good health and CMV-seronegative. The CDR3 region is CATSRGVGGASEQFF. Written as DNA, the CDR3 is TGTGCCACCAGCAGAGGGGTCGGGGGGGCCTCTGAGCAGTTCTTC. Variable domain in full (rest from reference TRBV15 and TRBJ2-1): DAMVIQNPRYQVTQFGKPVTLSCSQTLNHNVMYWYQQKSSQAPKLLFHYYDKDFNNEADTPDNFQSRRPNTSFCFLDIRSPGLGDTAMYLCATSRGVGGASEQFFGPGTRLTVL.